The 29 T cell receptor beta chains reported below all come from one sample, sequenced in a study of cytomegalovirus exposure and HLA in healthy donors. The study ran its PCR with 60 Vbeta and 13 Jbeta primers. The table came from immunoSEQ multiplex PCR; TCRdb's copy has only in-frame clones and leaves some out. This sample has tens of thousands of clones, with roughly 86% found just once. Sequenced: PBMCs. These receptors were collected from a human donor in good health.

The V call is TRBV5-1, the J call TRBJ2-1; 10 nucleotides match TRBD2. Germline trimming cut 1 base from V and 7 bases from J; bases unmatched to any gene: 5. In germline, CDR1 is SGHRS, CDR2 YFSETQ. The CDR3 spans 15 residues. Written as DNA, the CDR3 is TGCGCCAGCAGCTTGAGGCTAGCGGGAGTAAATGAGCAGTTCTTC. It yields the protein CASSLRLAGVNEQFF.

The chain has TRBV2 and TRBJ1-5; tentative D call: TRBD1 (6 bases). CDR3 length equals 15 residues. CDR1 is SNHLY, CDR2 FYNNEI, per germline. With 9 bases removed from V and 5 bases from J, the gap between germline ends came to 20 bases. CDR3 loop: CASSSPTGPYQPQHF. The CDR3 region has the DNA TGTGCCAGTAGTTCCCCGACAGGACCATATCAGCCCCAGCATTTT.

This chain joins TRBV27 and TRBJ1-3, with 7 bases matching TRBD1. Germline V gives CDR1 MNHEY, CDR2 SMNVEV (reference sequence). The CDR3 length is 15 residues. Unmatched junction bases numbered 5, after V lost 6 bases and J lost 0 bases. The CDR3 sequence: CASRTTGDSGNTIYF. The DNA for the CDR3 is TGTGCCAGCAGGACTACAGGGGACTCTGGAAACACCATATATTTT.

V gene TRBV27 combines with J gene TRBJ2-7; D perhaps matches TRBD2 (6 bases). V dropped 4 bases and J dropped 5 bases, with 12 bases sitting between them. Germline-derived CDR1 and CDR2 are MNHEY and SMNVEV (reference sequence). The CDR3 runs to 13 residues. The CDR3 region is CASSSPGVNEQYF. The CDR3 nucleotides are TGTGCCAGCAGTTCCCCGGGAGTAAACGAGCAGTACTTC.

The CDR3 region is CAISGQGDPYEQYF. The CDR3 nucleotides are TGTGCCATCAGTGGGCAGGGGGATCCCTACGAGCAGTACTTC. The rearrangement uses TRBV10-3 and TRBJ2-7, with 7 positions matching TRBD1. Germline lookup yields CDR1 ENHRY and CDR2 SYGVKD. CDR3 length: 14 residues. Losses at the gene ends were 4 bases for V and 2 bases for J; bases not matched to a gene: 5.

In DNA form, the CDR3 reads TGTGCCAGCAGCTTCTCCCTATTAAGAGCTAACTATGGCTACACCTTC. It specifies CASSFSLLRANYGYTF. The chain recombines TRBV7-2 with TRBJ1-2, with unresolved D. CDR1 and CDR2 (germline): SGHTA, FQGNSA. Trimming shortened V by 3 bases and J by 0 bases, and 14 bases separated the two germline ends. CDR3 size: 16 residues. Variable domain in full (rest from reference TRBV7-2 and TRBJ1-2): GAGVSQSPSNKVTEKGKDVELRCDPISGHTALYWYRQSLGQGLEFLIYFQGNSAPDKSGLPSDRFSAERTGGSVSTLTIQRTQQEDSAVYLCASSFSLLRANYGYTFGSGTRLTVV.

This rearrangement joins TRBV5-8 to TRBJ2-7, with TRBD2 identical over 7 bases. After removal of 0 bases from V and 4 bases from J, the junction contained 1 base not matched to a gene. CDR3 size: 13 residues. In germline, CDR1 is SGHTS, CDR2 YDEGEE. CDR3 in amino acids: CASSLVSGYEQYF. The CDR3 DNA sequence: TGTGCCAGCAGCTTGGTTAGCGGGTACGAGCAGTACTTC.

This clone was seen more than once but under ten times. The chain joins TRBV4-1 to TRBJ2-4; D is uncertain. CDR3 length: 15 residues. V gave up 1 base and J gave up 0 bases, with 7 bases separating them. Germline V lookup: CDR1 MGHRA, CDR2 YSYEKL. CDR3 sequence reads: CASSQVSGAKNIQYF. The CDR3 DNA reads TGCGCCAGCAGCCAAGTTTCCGGAGCCAAAAACATTCAGTACTTC.

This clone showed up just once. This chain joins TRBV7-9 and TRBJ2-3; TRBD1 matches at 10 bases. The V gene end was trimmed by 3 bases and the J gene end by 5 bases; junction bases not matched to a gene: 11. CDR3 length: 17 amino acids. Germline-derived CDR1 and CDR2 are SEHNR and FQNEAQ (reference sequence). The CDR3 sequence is CASSLAYDRGRVDTQYF. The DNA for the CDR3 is TGTGCCAGCAGCTTGGCCTACGACAGGGGGCGGGTAGATACGCAGTATTTT.

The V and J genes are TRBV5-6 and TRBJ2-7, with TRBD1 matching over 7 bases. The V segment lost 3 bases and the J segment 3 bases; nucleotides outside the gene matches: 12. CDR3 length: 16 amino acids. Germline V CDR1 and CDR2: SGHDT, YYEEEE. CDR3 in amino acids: CASSSITGQPFYEQYF. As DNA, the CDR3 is TGTGCCAGCAGCTCTATTACGGGACAGCCGTTCTACGAGCAGTACTTC.

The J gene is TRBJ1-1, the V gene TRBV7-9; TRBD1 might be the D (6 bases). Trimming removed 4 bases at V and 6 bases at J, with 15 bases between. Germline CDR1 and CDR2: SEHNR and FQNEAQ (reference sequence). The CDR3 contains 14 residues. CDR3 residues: CASSSQTGPSEAFF. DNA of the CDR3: TGTGCCAGCAGCTCACAGACAGGTCCCTCTGAAGCTTTCTTT.

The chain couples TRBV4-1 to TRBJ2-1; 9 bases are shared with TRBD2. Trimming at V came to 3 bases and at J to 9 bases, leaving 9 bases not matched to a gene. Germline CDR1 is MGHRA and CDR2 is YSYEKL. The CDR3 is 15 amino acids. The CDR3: CASSQGRGGLSEQFF. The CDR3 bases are TGCGCCAGCAGCCAGGGGCGGGGGGGCCTGAGTGAGCAGTTCTTC.

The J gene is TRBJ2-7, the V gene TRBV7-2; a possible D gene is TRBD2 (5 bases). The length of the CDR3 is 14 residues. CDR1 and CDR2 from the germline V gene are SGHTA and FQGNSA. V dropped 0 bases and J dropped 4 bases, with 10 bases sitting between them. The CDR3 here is CASSLATMRYEQYF. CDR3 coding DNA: TGTGCCAGCAGCTTAGCGACTATGCGTTACGAGCAGTACTTC.

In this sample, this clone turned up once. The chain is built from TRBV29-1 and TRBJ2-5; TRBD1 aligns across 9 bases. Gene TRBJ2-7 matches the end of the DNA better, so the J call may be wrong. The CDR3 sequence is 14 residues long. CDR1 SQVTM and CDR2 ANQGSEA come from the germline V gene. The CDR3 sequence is CSVEYGTGNYEQYF. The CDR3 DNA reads TGCAGCGTTGAATACGGGACAGGGAACTACGAGCAGTACTTC.

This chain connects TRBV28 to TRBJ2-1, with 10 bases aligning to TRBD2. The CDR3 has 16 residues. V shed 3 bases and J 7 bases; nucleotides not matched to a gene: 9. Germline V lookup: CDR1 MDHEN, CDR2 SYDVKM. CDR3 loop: CASSFQVAGGGNEQFF. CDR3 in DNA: TGTGCCAGCAGTTTTCAGGTAGCGGGAGGAGGGAATGAGCAGTTCTTC. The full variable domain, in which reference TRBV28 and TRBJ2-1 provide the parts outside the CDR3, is DVKVTQSSRYLVKRTGEKVFLECVQDMDHENMFWYRQDPGLGLRLIYFSYDVKMKEKGDIPEGYSVSREKKERFSLILESASTNQTSMYLCASSFQVAGGGNEQFFGPGTRLTVL.

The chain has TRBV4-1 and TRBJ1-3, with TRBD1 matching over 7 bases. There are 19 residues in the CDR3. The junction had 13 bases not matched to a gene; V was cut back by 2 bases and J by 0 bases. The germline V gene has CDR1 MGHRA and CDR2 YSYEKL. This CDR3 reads CASSQLSGQPSLSGNTIYF. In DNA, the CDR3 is TGCGCCAGCAGCCAATTATCGGGACAGCCCTCACTCTCTGGAAACACCATATATTTT.

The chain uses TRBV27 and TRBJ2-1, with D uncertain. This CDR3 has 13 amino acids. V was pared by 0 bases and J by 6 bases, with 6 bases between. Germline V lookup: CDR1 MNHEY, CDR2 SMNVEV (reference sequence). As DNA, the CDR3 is TGTGCCAGCAGTTTATCGCAGGTCAATGAGCAGTTCTTC. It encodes CASSLSQVNEQFF.

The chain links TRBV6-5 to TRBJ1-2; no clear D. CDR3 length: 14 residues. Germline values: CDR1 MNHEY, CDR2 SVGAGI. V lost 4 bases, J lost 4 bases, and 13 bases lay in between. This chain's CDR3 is CASSFLGPGYGYTF. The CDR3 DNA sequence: TGTGCCAGCAGTTTCTTGGGCCCTGGCTATGGCTACACCTTC.

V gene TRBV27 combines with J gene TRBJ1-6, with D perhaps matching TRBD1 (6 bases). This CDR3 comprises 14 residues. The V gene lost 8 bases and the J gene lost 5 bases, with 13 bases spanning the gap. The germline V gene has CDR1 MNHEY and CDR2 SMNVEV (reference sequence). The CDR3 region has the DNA TGTGCCAGCGGGAACAGGGCCGATAATTCACCCCTCCACTTT. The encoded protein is CASGNRADNSPLHF.

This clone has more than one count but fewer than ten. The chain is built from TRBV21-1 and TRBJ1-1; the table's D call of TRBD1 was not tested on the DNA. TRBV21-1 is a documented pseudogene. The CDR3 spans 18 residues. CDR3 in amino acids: CASSKVLGQGIGDTEAFF. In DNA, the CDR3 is TGTGCCAGCAGCAAAGTCCTCGGACAGGGGATAGGAGACACTGAAGCTTTCTTT.

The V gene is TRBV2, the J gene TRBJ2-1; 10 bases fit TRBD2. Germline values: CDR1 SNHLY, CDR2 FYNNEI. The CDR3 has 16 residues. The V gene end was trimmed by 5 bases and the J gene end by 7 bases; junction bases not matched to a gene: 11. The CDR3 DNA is TGTGCCAGCAGTATTCCTACTAGCGGGAAAGGGAATGAGCAGTTCTTC. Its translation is CASSIPTSGKGNEQFF.

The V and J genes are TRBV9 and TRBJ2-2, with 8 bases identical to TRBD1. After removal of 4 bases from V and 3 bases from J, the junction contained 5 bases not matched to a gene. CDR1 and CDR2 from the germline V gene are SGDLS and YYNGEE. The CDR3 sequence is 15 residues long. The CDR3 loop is CASSLWDRYTGELFF. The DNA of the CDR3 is TGTGCCAGCAGCTTATGGGACAGGTACACCGGGGAGCTGTTTTTT.

CDR3 in amino acids: CASSLGRGSYNEQFF. CDR3 nucleotide sequence: TGTGCCAGCAGCTTGGGGAGGGGCTCCTACAATGAGCAGTTCTTC. The chain links TRBV7-9 to TRBJ2-1; 7 positions agree with TRBD2. The CDR3 sequence is 15 residues long. The trim removed 3 bases at V and 0 bases at J, leaving 2 bases unmatched. Germline V gene sequence: CDR1 SEHNR, CDR2 FQNEAQ (reference sequence).

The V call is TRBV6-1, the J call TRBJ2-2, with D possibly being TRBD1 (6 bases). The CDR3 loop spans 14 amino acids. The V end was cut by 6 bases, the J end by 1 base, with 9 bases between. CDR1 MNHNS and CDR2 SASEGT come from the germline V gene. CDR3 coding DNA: TGTGCCAGCAGCCCAGGGGTGAACACCGGGGAGCTGTTTTTT. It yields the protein CASSPGVNTGELFF.

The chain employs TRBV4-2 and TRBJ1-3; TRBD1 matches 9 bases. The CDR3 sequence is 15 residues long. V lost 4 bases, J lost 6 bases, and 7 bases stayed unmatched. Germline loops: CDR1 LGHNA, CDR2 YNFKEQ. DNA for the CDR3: TGTGCCAGCAGCCCGTGGACAGGGGCTACAAACACCATATATTTT. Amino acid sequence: CASSPWTGATNTIYF.

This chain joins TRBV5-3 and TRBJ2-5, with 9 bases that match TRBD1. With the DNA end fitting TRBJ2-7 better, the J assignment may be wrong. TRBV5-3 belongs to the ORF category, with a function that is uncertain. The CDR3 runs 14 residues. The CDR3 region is CAPSPRTGVHEQYF. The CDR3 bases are TGTGCCCCCAGCCCCCGGACAGGGGTCCACGAGCAGTACTTC.

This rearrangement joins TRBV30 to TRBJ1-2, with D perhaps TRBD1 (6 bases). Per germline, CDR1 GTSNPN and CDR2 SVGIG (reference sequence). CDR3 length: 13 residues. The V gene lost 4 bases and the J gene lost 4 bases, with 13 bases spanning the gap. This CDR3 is CAWNEGQGYGYTF. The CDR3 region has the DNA TGTGCCTGGAACGAGGGACAAGGCTATGGCTACACCTTC.

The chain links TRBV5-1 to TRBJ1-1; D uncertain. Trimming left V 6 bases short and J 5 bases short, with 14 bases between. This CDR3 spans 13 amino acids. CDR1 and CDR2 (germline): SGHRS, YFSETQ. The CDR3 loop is CASNTGGLTEAFF. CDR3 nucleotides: TGCGCCAGCAACACCGGAGGGCTGACTGAAGCTTTCTTT.

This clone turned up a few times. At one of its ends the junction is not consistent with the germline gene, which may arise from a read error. Here the CDR3 reads CASGLVVNPGTSGTGELFF. The CDR3, as DNA: TGTGCTAGTGGTCTGGTGGTAAACCCCGGGACTAGCGGCACCGGGGAGCTGTTTTTT. J is TRBJ2-2 and V is TRBV12-5, with 11 bases identical to TRBD2. CDR1 and CDR2 (germline): LGHNT, FRNRAP. The CDR3 runs 19 residues.